This T cell receptor (beta chain) stems from a study of CD8 T cells in ankylosing spondylitis. Quantitative barcoded 5'-RACE was used to prepare TCR beta libraries. MiXCR was run by TCRdb on the 5' RACE reads, yielding one entry per CDR3 protein. This table has over 150,000 distinct CDR3 sequences, more than 10% appearing once. V was pared by 3 bases and J by 8 bases, with 4 bases of the junction left unmatched. Germline V gene lookup returns CDR1 SGHAT and CDR2 FQNNGV. The CDR3 consists of 13 residues. With respect to this clonotype: Its antigen is unknown.

Points from the study as a whole: Certain motif variants had earlier been reported in reactive arthritis synovial fluid and blood. It appeared that ankylosing spondylitis blood was characterized by a TCR beta motif of eight highly homologous variants.

What was sequenced was blood, either unsorted or a sorted T cell fraction (not recorded which). This chain joins TRBV11-2 and TRBJ1-1, with 9 bases matching TRBD1. This sequence originates from a male donor with ankylosing spondylitis or in good health (not recorded which). CDR3 residues: CASSFGTGREAFF. DNA of the CDR3: TGTGCCAGCAGCTTTGGGACAGGGCGGGAAGCTTTCTTT.